A selection of T cell receptor beta chains follows, all from one sample in a study of T cells in Graves' hyperthyroidism and ophthalmopathy. TCRdb analysed the multiplex PCR reads with MiXCR anew, one entry per CDR3 protein. Found here are 470,000 or so distinct CDR3 sequences, 20% of them singletons; the top ten hold around a quarter. Sequenced: blood. The receptor set was obtained from a man in his late teens or twenties with Graves' hyperthyroidism. Each CDR3 is given with its conserved first and last residue. D genes are given only for firm matches. The size entry is marked missing in some rows and otherwise reads once, few, many or a size class.

D: TRBD2; J: TRBJ2-2; size: NA; V: TRBV6-8; CDR3: CASLSSGGGTGELFF; DNA: TGTGCCAGCCTCTCGTCGGGGGGAGGCACCGGGGAGCTGTTTTTT
D: NA; J: TRBJ2-5; size: NA; V: TRBV4-2; CDR3: CASSRNSGPRETQYF; DNA: TGTGCCAGCAGCCGCAACTCCGGGCCCCGGGAGACCCAGTACTTC
D: NA; J: TRBJ1-1; size: many; V: TRBV6-5; CDR3: CASRQRDVHTEAFF; DNA: TGTGCCAGCAGGCAAAGGGACGTCCACACTGAAGCTTTCTTT
D: NA; J: TRBJ2-2; size: many; V: TRBV6-2/TRBV6-3; CDR3: CASTKWARNTGELFF; DNA: TGTGCCAGCACCAAATGGGCACGAAACACCGGGGAGCTGTTTTTT
D: TRBD1; J: TRBJ1-2; size: few; V: TRBV30; CDR3: CAEGQGYGYTF; DNA: TGTGCCGAGGGACAGGGATATGGCTACACCTTC
D: NA; J: TRBJ1-5; size: many; V: TRBV30; CDR3: CAWSAGTAKPQHF; DNA: TGTGCCTGGAGTGCCGGGACGGCGAAGCCCCAGCATTTT
D: NA; J: TRBJ2-5; size: many; V: TRBV6-2/TRBV6-3; CDR3: CASSYSGESETQYF; DNA: TGTGCCAGCAGTTACTCAGGTGAAAGCGAGACCCAGTACTTC
D: TRBD1; J: TRBJ2-4; size: many; V: TRBV7-9; CDR3: CASSLWDREAKNIQYF; DNA: TGTGCCAGCAGCTTATGGGACAGGGAAGCCAAAAACATTCAGTACTTC
D: NA; J: TRBJ2-5; size: many; V: TRBV29-1; CDR3: CSARTDTQETQYF; DNA: TGCAGCGCGCGGACAGACACCCAAGAGACCCAGTACTTC
D: NA; J: TRBJ2-6; size: few; V: TRBV5-1; CDR3: CASSSGTRGPGANVLTF; DNA: TGCGCCAGCAGCTCCGGAACTCGGGGGCCTGGGGCCAACGTCCTGACTTTC
D: NA; J: TRBJ1-1; size: NA; V: TRBV29-1; CDR3: CSVGFMNTEAFF; DNA: TGCAGCGTAGGATTTATGAACACTGAAGCTTTCTTT
D: NA; J: TRBJ2-2; size: NA; V: TRBV6-1; CDR3: CASTDLSGARNTGELFF; DNA: TGTGCCAGCACAGATCTCTCCGGGGCGAGAAACACCGGGGAGCTGTTTTTT
D: TRBD1; J: TRBJ2-5; size: many; V: TRBV28; CDR3: CANSDRAQETQYF; DNA: TGTGCCAACAGCGACAGGGCCCAAGAGACCCAGTACTTC
D: TRBD1; J: TRBJ2-7; size: many; V: TRBV6-5; CDR3: CASSLFGQALYEQYF; DNA: TGTGCCAGCAGTCTATTCGGACAGGCGCTTTACGAGCAGTACTTC
D: NA; J: TRBJ1-2; size: NA; V: TRBV6-5; CDR3: CASSLLPGEGYTF; DNA: TGTGCCAGCAGCCTACTCCCAGGGGAAGGCTACACCTTC
D: NA; J: TRBJ1-5; size: NA; V: TRBV12-5; CDR3: CASGLVSTAGGGNQPQHF; DNA: TGTGCTAGTGGTTTGGTATCTACCGCCGGGGGTGGGAATCAGCCCCAGCATTTT
D: NA; J: TRBJ2-2; size: many; V: TRBV6-5; CDR3: CASRYPESGELFF; DNA: TGTGCCAGCAGGTACCCCGAGAGCGGGGAGCTGTTTTTT
D: NA; J: TRBJ2-2; size: many; V: TRBV28; CDR3: CASSFSGTNTGELFF; DNA: TGTGCCAGCAGTTTCTCAGGGACGAACACCGGGGAGCTGTTTTTT
D: TRBD1; J: TRBJ2-7; size: many; V: TRBV28; CDR3: CASSFQGTGFEQYF; DNA: TGTGCCAGCAGTTTCCAAGGGACAGGGTTCGAGCAGTACTTC
D: NA; J: TRBJ1-6; size: NA; V: TRBV5-1; CDR3: CASSSGPPASPLHF; DNA: TGCGCCAGCAGCTCCGGGCCTCCGGCTTCACCCCTCCACTTT
D: TRBD2; J: TRBJ2-5; size: NA; V: TRBV6-5; CDR3: CASSLLGLAGDQETQDF; DNA: TGTGCCAGCAGTTTATTAGGCCTAGCGGGGGACCAAGAGACCCAGGACTTC
D: NA; J: TRBJ2-7; size: many; V: TRBV10-3; CDR3: CAISNTATYEQYF; DNA: TGTGCCATCAGCAACACAGCGACCTACGAGCAGTACTTC
D: NA; J: TRBJ2-7; size: many; V: TRBV6-1; CDR3: CASSEPSNEQYF; DNA: TGTGCCAGCAGTGAACCCTCTAACGAGCAGTACTTC
D: TRBD2; J: TRBJ2-7; size: NA; V: TRBV15; CDR3: CATSRDQRDYYEQYF; DNA: TGTGCCACCAGCAGAGACCAGCGGGACTACTACGAGCAGTACTTC
D: NA; J: TRBJ1-2; size: many; V: TRBV4-1; CDR3: CASSRREDYGYTF; DNA: TGCGCCAGCAGCCGTAGGGAAGACTATGGCTACACCTTC
D: NA; J: TRBJ1-6; size: NA; V: TRBV12-3/TRBV12-4; CDR3: CASSKRGVGSYNSPLHF; DNA: TGTGCCAGCAGTAAAAGGGGGGTAGGCTCCTATAATTCACCCCTCCACTTT
D: NA; J: TRBJ1-5; size: many; V: TRBV19; CDR3: CASNEQGNQPQHF; DNA: TGTGCCAGTAATGAGCAGGGCAATCAGCCCCAGCATTTT
D: NA; J: TRBJ1-5; size: few; V: TRBV5-6; CDR3: CASSLYAGNGNQPQHF; DNA: TGTGCCAGCAGCTTGTACGCAGGGAATGGTAATCAGCCCCAGCATTTT
D: NA; J: TRBJ2-5; size: many; V: TRBV7-6; CDR3: CASSPASWGREQGETQYF; DNA: TGTGCCAGCAGCCCGGCCTCATGGGGGCGGGAGCAAGGAGAGACCCAGTACTTC
D: NA; J: TRBJ2-5; size: NA; V: TRBV6-5; CDR3: CASSYRGATPQETQYF; DNA: TGTGCCAGCAGTTACCGGGGAGCTACCCCCCAAGAGACCCAGTACTTC
D: NA; J: TRBJ2-5; size: many; V: TRBV28; CDR3: CASSSGISIETQYF; DNA: TGTGCCAGCAGTTCGGGGATTAGCATCGAGACCCAGTACTTC
D: TRBD2; J: TRBJ2-7; size: many; V: TRBV20-1; CDR3: CSARLTSGSYEQYF; DNA: TGCAGTGCTAGACTGACTAGCGGCTCCTACGAGCAGTACTTC
D: NA; J: TRBJ2-5; size: many; V: TRBV20-1; CDR3: CSARESQETQYF; DNA: TGCAGTGCTAGAGAAAGCCAAGAGACCCAGTACTTC
D: NA; J: TRBJ1-2; size: NA; V: TRBV28; CDR3: CASSLDGRGDYGYTF; DNA: TGTGCCAGCAGTTTGGATGGCCGGGGTGACTATGGCTACACCTTC
D: NA; J: TRBJ1-5; size: many; V: TRBV28; CDR3: CASSFRGSGDQPQHF; DNA: TGTGCCAGCAGTTTCCGAGGGTCGGGGGATCAGCCCCAGCATTTT
D: TRBD1; J: TRBJ2-2; size: NA; V: TRBV12-3/TRBV12-4; CDR3: CASSFRQGSAGELFF; DNA: TGTGCCAGCAGTTTTAGACAGGGAAGCGCCGGGGAGCTGTTTTTT
D: NA; J: TRBJ1-1; size: many; V: TRBV2; CDR3: CASRTREGGTEAFF; DNA: TGTGCCAGCAGGACCAGGGAGGGTGGCACTGAAGCTTTCTTT
D: NA; J: TRBJ2-1; size: few; V: TRBV2; CDR3: CASSGRYNEQFF; DNA: TGTGCCAGCAGTGGCCGGTACAATGAGCAGTTCTTC
D: NA; J: TRBJ1-3; size: NA; V: TRBV20-1; CDR3: CSASFDYGNTIYF; DNA: TGCAGTGCTAGTTTCGACTATGGAAACACCATATATTTT
D: NA; J: TRBJ2-2; size: many; V: TRBV12-3/TRBV12-4; CDR3: CASSFGPGPGELFF; DNA: TGTGCCAGCAGTTTTGGACCGGGCCCCGGGGAGCTGTTTTTT
D: TRBD2; J: TRBJ2-7; size: few; V: TRBV28; CDR3: CASSTGTSGGSFSYEQYF; DNA: TGTGCCAGCAGTACCGGGACTAGCGGGGGCTCTTTCTCCTACGAGCAGTACTTC
D: TRBD2; J: TRBJ2-5; size: few; V: TRBV20-1; CDR3: CSASGGEGTSGAPGGSETQYF; DNA: TGCAGTGCTAGTGGTGGTGAGGGGACTAGCGGGGCCCCGGGGGGATCCGAGACCCAGTACTTC